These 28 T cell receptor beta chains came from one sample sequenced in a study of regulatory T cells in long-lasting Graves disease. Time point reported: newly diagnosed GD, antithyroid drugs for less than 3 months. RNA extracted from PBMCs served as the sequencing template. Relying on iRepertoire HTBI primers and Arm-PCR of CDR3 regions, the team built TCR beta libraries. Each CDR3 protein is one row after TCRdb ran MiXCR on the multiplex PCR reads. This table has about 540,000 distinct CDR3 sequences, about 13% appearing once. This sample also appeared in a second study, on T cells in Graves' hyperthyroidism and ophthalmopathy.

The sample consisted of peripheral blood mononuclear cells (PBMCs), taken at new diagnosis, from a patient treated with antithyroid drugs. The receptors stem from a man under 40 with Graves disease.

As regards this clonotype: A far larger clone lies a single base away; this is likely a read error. The CDR3 loop reads CASSGGTPPYEQFF. CDR3 sequence (DNA): TGTGCCAGCAGTGGGGGCACTCCGCCCTACGAGCAGTTCTTC. This chain uses TRBV12-3 or TRBV12-4 with TRBJ2-1, with D possibly TRBD1 on 6 matching bases. V was cut by 5 bases and J by 10 bases, with 18 bases left in between. The CDR3 contains 14 residues.

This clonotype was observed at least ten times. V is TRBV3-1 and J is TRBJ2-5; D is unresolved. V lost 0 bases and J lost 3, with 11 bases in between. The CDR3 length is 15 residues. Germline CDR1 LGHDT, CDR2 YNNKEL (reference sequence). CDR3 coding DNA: TGTGCCAGCAGCCAAGAACTCATAATAAAAGAGACCCAGTACTTC. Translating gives CASSQELIIKETQYF.

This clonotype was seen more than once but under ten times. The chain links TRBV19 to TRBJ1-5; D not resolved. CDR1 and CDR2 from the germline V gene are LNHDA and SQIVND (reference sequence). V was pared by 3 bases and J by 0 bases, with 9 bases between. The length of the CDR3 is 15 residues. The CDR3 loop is CASSILTYSNQPQHF. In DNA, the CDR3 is TGTGCCAGTAGTATCCTGACTTATAGCAATCAGCCCCAGCATTTT.

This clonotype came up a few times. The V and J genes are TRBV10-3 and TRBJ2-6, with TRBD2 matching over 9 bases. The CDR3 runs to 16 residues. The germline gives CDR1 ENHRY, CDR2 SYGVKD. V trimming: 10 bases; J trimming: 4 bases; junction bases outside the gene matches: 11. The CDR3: CATSTSGSDGANVLTF. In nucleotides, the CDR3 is TGTGCCACCAGCACTAGCGGGTCGGACGGGGCCAACGTCCTGACTTTC.

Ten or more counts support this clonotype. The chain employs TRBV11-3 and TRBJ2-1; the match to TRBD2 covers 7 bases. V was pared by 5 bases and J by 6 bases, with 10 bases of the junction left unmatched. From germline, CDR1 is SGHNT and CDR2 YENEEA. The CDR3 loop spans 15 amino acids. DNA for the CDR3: TGTGCCAGCAGCCGAGCGGGGCAGGTTGGCAATGAGCAGTTCTTC. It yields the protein CASSRAGQVGNEQFF.

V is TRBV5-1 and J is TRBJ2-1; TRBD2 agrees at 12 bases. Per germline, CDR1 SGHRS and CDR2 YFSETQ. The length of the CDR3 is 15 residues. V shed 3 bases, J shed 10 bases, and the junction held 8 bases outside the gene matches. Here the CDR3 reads CASSSLAGGKGEQFF. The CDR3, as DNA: TGCGCCAGCAGCTCACTAGCGGGAGGAAAGGGCGAGCAGTTCTTC.

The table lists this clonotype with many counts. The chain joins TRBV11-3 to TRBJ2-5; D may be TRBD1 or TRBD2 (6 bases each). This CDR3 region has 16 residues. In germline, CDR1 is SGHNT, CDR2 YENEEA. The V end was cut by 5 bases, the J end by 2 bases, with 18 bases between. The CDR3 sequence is CASSLGGLPGQETQYF. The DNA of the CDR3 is TGTGCCAGCAGCCTGGGGGGCCTCCCAGGTCAAGAGACCCAGTACTTC.

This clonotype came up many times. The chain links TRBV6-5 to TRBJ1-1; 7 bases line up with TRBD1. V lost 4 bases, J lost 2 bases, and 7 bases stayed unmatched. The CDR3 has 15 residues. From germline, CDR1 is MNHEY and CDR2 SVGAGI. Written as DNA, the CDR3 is TGTGCCAGCAGTTCGACAGGGAAAGTCAACACTGAAGCTTTCTTT. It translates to CASSSTGKVNTEAFF.

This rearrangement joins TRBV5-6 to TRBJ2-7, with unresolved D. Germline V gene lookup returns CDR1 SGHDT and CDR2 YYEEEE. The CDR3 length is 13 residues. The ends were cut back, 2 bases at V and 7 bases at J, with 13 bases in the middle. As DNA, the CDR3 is TGTGCCAGCAGCTTCGGTCAGCCGGATGAGCAGTACTTC. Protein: CASSFGQPDEQYF.

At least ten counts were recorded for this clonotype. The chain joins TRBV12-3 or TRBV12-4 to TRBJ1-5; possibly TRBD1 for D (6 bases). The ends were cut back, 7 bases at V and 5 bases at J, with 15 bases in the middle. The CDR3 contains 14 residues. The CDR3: CASTKATGDQPQHF. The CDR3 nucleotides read TGTGCCAGCACCAAGGCGACAGGAGATCAGCCCCAGCATTTT.

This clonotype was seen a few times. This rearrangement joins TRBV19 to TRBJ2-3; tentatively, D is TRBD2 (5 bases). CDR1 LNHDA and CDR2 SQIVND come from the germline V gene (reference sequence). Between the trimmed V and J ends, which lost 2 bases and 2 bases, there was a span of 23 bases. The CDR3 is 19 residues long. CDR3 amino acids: CASSINSLSGGLNTDTQYF. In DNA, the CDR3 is TGTGCCAGTAGTATAAACAGTTTAAGCGGCGGGCTTAACACAGATACGCAGTATTTT.

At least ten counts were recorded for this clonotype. CDR3 sequence: CASSFLNEQFF. The CDR3 region has the DNA TGTGCCAGCAGCTTCCTCAATGAGCAGTTCTTC. The gene calls are TRBV13 and TRBJ2-1, with D unresolved. Per germline, CDR1 PRHDT and CDR2 FYEKMQ (reference sequence). The CDR3 covers 11 residues. The V end was cut by 3 bases, the J end by 6 bases, with 3 bases between.

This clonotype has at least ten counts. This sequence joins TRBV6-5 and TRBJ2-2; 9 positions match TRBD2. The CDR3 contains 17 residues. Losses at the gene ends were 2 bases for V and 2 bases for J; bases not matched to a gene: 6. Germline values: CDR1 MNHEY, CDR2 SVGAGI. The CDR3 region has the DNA TGTGCCAGCAGTTACCCCAGGACTAGCGTAAACACCGGGGAGCTGTTTTTT. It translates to CASSYPRTSVNTGELFF.

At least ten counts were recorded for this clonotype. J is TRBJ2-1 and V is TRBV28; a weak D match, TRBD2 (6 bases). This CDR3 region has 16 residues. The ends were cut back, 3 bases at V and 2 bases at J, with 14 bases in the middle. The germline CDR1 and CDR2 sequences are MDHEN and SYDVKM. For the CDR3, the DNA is TGTGCCAGCAGTTTCCTCTCGGTAGCGGCCTACAATGAGCAGTTCTTC. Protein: CASSFLSVAAYNEQFF. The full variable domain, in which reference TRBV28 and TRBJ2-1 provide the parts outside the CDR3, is DVKVTQSSRYLVKRTGEKVFLECVQDMDHENMFWYRQDPGLGLRLIYFSYDVKMKEKGDIPEGYSVSREKKERFSLILESASTNQTSMYLCASSFLSVAAYNEQFFGPGTRLTVL.

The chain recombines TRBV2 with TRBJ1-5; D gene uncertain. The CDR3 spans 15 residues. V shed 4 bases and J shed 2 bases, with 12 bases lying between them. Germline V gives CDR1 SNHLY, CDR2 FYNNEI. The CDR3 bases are TGTGCCAGCAGTGCGTTCATGATGGGCAATCAGCCCCAGCATTTT. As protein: CASSAFMMGNQPQHF.

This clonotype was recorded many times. CDR3 nucleotide sequence: TGTGCCAGCAGCTTGGATACGTGGCAGCTTAGCTCCTACGAGCAGTACTTC. This gives the protein CASSLDTWQLSSYEQYF. The chain carries TRBV5-6 and TRBJ2-7, with D hard to call. Deletions cut 0 bases from V and 0 bases from J, with 16 bases between. CDR3 length equals 17 residues. Germline V CDR1 and CDR2: SGHDT, YYEEEE.

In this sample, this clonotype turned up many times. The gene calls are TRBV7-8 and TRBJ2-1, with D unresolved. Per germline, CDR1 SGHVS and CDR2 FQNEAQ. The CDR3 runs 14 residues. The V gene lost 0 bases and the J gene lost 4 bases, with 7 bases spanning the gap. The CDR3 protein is CASSLAQGYNEQFF. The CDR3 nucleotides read TGTGCCAGCAGCTTAGCGCAAGGGTACAATGAGCAGTTCTTC.

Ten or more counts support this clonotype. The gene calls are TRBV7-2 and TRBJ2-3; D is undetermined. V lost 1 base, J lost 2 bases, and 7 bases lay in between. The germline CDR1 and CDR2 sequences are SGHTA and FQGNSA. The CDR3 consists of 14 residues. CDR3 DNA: TGTGCCAGCAGCTTAGATGGCTACACAGATACGCAGTATTTT. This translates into CASSLDGYTDTQYF.

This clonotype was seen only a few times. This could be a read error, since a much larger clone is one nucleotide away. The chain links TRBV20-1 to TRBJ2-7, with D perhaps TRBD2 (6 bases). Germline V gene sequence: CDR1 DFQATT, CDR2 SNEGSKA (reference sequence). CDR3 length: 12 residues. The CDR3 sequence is CRAGLLSYEQYF. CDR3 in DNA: TGCCGTGCGGGACTCCTATCCTACGAGCAGTACTTC.

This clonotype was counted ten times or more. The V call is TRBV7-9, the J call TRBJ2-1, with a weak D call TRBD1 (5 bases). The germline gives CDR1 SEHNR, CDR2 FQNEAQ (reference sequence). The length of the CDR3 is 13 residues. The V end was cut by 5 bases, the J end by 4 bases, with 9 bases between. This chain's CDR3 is CASSETAYNEQFF. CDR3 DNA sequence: TGTGCCAGCAGCGAGACAGCTTACAATGAGCAGTTCTTC.

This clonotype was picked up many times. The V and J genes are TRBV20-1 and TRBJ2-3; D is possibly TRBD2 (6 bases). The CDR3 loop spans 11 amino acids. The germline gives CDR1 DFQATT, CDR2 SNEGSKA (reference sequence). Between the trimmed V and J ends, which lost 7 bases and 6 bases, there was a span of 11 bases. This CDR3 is CSGDGGDTQYF. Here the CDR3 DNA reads TGCAGTGGCGATGGAGGGGATACGCAGTATTTT.

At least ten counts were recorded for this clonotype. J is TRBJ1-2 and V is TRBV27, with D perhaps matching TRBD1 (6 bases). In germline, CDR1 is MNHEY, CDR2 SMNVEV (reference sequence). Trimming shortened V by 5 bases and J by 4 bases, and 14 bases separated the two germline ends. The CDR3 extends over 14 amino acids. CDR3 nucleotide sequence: TGTGCCAGCAGTAACGTAGGGGGTGGCTATGGCTACACCTTC. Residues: CASSNVGGGYGYTF.

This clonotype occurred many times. The CDR3 is CASNPPRGQLVNTQYF. DNA for the CDR3: TGTGCCAGCAACCCACCCCGGGGGCAATTAGTGAATACGCAGTATTTT. The chain is built from TRBV7-9 and TRBJ2-3, with D possibly being TRBD1 or TRBD2 (6 bases each). V shed 7 bases and J shed 7 bases, with 24 bases lying between them. This CDR3 contains 16 residues. Germline loops: CDR1 SEHNR, CDR2 FQNEAQ (reference sequence).

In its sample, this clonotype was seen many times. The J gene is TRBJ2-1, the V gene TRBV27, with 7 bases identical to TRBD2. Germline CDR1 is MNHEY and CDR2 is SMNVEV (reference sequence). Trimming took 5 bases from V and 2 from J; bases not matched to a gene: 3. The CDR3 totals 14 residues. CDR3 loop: CASSPAGAYNEQFF. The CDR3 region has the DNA TGTGCCAGCAGTCCGGCGGGGGCCTACAATGAGCAGTTCTTC.

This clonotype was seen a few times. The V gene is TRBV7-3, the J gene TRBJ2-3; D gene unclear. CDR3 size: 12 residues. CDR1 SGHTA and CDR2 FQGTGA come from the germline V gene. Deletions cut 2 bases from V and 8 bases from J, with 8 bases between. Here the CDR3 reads CASSLARGTQYF. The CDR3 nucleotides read TGTGCCAGCAGCTTAGCGCGAGGTACGCAGTATTTT.

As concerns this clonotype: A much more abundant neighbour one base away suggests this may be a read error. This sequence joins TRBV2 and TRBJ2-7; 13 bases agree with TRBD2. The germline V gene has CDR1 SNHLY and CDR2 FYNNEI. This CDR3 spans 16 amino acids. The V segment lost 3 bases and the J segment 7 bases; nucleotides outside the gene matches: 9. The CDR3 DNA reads TGTGCCAGCAGTGACCACGGGACTAGCGGGACGGTAGAGCAGTACTTC. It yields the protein CASSDHGTSGTVEQYF.

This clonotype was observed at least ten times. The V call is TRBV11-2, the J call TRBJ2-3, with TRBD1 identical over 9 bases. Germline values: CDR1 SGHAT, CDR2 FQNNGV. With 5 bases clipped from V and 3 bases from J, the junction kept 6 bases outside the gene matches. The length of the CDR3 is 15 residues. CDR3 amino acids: CASSQDRGGTDTQYF. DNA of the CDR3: TGTGCCAGCAGCCAGGACAGGGGTGGTACAGATACGCAGTATTTT.

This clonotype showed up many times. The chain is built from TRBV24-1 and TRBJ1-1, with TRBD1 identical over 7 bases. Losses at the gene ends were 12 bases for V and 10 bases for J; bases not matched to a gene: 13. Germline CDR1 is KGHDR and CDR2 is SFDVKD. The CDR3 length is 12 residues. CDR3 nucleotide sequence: TGTGCCCCGGAAGGACAGGTTGATGGAGCTTTCTTT. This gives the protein CAPEGQVDGAFF.